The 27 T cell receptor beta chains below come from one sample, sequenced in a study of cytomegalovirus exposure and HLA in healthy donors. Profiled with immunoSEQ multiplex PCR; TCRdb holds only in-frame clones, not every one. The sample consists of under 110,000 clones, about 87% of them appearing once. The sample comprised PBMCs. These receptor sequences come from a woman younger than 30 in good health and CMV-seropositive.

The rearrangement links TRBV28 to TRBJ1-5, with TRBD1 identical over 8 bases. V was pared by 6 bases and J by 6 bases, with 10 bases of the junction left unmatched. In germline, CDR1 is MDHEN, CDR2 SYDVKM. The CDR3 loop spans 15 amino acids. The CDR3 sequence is CASSTGQVFGQPQHF. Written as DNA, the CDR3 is TGTGCCAGCAGCACGGGACAGGTTTTCGGTCAGCCCCAGCATTTT.

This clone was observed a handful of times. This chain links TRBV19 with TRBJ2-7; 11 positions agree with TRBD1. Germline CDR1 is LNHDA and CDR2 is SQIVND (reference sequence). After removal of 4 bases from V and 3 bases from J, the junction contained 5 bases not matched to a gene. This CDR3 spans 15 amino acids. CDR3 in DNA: TGTGCCAGTAGTACTCGGACAGGGGGCGGCTACGAGCAGTACTTC. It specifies CASSTRTGGGYEQYF.

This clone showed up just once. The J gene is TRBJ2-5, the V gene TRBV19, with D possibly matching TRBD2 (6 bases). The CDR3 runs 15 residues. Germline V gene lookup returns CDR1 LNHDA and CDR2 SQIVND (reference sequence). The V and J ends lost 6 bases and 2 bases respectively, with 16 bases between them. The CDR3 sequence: CASRTSIAVQETQYF. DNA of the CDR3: TGTGCCAGTAGAACGTCGATAGCGGTTCAAGAGACCCAGTACTTC.

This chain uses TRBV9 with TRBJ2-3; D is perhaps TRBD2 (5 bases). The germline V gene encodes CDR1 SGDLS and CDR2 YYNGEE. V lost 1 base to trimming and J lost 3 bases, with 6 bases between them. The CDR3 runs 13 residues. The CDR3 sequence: CASSVTRTDTQYF. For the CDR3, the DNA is TGTGCCAGCAGCGTAACTAGAACAGATACGCAGTATTTT.

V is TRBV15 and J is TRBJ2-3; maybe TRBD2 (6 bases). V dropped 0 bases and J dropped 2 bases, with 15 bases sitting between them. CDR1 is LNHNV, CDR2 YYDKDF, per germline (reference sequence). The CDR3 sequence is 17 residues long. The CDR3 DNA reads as TGTGCCACCAGCAGAGATCAACTGGGGGGACTCACAGATACGCAGTATTTT. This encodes CATSRDQLGGLTDTQYF. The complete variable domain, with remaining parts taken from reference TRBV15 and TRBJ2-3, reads DAMVIQNPRYQVTQFGKPVTLSCSQTLNHNVMYWYQQKSSQAPKLLFHYYDKDFNNEADTPDNFQSRRPNTSFCFLDIRSPGLGDTAMYLCATSRDQLGGLTDTQYFGPGTRLTVL.

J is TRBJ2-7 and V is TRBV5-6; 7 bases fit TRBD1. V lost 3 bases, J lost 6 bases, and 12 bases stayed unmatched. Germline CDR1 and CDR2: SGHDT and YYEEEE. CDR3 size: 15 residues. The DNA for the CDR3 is TGTGCCAGCAGCTCCCCCGGGACAGACCCCTCCGAGCAGTACTTC. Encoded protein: CASSSPGTDPSEQYF.

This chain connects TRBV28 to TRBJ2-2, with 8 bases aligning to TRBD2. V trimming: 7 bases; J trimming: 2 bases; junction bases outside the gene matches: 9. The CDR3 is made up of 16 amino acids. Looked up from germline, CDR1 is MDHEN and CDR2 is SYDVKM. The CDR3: CASNPPGGANTGELFF. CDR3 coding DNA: TGTGCCAGCAACCCGCCGGGGGGGGCCAACACCGGGGAGCTGTTTTTT. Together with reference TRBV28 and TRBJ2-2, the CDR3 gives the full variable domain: DVKVTQSSRYLVKRTGEKVFLECVQDMDHENMFWYRQDPGLGLRLIYFSYDVKMKEKGDIPEGYSVSREKKERFSLILESASTNQTSMYLCASNPPGGANTGELFFGEGSRLTVL.

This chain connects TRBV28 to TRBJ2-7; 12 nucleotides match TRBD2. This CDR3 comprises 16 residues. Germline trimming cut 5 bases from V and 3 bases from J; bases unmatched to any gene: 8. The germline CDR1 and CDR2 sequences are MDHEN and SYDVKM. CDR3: CASSPRLAGANYEQYV. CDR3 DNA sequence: TGTGCCAGCAGTCCCAGACTAGCGGGGGCGAACTACGAGCAGTACGTC.

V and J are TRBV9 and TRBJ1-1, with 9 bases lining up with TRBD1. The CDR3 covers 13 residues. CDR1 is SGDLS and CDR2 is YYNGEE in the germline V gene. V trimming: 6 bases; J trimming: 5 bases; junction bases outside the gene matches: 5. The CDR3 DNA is TGTGCCAGCACTATGGGACAGGGAACTGAAGCTTTCTTT. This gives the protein CASTMGQGTEAFF.

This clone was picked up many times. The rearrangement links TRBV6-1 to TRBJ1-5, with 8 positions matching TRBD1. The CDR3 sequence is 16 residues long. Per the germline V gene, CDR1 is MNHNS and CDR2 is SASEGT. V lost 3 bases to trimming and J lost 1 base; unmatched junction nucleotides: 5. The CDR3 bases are TGTGCCAGCAGTGAGCAGGGGGCGCGGAGCAATCAGCCCCAGCATTTT. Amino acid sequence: CASSEQGARSNQPQHF.

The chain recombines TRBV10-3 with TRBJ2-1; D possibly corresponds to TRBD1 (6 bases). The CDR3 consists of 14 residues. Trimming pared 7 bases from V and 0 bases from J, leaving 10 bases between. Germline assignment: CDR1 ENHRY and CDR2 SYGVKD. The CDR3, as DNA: TGTGCCATCACCGAGGACAGCTCCTACAATGAGCAGTTCTTC. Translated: CAITEDSSYNEQFF.

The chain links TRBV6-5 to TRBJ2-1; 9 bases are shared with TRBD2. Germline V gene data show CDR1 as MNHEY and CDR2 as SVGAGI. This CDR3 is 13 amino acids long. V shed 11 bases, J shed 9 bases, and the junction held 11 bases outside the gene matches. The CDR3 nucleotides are TGTGCCGCCGGGGCGGGGGGGACGGGTGAGCAGTTCTTC. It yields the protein CAAGAGGTGEQFF.

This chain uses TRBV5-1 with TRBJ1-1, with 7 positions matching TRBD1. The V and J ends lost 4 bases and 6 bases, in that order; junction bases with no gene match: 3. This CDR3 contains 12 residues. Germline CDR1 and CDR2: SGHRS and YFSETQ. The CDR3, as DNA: TGCGCCAGCAGCAGACAGGGATCTGAAGCTTTCTTT. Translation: CASSRQGSEAFF.

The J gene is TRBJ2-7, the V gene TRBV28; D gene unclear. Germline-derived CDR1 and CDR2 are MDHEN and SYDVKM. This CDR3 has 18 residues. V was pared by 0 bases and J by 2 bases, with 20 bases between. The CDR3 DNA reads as TGTGCCAGCAGTTTATGGCGCCTCCCAGCAGGTCGAACCTACGAGCAGTACTTC. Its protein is CASSLWRLPAGRTYEQYF.

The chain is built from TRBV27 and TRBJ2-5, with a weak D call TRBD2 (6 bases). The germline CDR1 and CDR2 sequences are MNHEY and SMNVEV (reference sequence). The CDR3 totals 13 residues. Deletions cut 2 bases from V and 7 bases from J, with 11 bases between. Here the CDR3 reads CASSLDTEGTQYF. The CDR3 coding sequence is TGTGCCAGCAGTTTAGACACGGAGGGGACCCAGTACTTC.

Here the CDR3 reads CATGQQETQYF. DNA for the CDR3: TGTGCCACGGGACAGCAAGAGACCCAGTACTTC. This chain connects TRBV10-3 to TRBJ2-5; TRBD1 matches at 7 bases. The V and J ends lost 10 bases and 2 bases, in that order; junction bases with no gene match: 1. In germline, CDR1 is ENHRY, CDR2 SYGVKD. There are 11 residues in the CDR3.

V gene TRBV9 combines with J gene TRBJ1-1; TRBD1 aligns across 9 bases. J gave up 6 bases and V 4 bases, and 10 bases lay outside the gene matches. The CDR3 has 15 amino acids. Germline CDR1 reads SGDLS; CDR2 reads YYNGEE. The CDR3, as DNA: TGTGCCAGCAGCCCACGCTCCGGGACAGGGCCTGAAGCTTTCTTT. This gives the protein CASSPRSGTGPEAFF.

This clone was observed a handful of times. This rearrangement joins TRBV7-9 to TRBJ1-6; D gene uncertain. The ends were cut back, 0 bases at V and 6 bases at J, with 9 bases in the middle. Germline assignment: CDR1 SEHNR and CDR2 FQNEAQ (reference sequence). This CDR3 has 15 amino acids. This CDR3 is CASSLAPNSNSPLHF. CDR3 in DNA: TGTGCCAGCAGCTTAGCGCCAAACTCTAATTCACCCCTCCACTTT.

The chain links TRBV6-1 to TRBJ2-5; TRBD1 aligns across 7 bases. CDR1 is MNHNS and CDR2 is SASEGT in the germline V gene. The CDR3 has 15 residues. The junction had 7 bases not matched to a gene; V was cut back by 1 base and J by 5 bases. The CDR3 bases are TGTGCCAGCAGTGAAGGGGACGCAGGGGGTGAGACCCAGTACTTC. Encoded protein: CASSEGDAGGETQYF.

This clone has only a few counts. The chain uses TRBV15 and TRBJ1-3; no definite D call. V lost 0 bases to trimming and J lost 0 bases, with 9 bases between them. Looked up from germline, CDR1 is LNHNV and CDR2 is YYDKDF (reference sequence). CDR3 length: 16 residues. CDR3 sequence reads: CATSRDREISGNTIYF. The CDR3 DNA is TGTGCCACCAGCAGAGACCGGGAGATCTCTGGAAACACCATATATTTT.

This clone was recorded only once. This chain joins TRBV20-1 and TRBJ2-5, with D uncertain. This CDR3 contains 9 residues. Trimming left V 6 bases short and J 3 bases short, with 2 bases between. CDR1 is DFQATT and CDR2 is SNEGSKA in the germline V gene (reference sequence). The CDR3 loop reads CSAKETQYF. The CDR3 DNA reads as TGCAGTGCCAAAGAGACCCAGTACTTC.

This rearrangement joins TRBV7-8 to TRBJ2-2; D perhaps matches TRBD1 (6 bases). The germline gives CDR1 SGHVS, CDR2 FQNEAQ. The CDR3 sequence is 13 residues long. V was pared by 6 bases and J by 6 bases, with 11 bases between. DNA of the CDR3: TGTGCCAGCAGTTGGACAGTCGCCGGGGAGCTGTTTTTT. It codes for CASSWTVAGELFF.

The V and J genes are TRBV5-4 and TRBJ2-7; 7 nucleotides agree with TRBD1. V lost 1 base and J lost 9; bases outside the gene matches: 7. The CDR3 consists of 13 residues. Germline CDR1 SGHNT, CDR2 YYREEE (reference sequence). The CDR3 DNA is TGTGCCAGCAGCTTGTTTTGGACAGGCCGGCAGTACTTC. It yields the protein CASSLFWTGRQYF.

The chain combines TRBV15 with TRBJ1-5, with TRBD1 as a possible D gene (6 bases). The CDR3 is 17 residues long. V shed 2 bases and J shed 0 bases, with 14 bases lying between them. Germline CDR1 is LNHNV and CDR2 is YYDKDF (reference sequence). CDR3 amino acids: CATSRQQGFYSNQPQHF. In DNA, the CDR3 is TGTGCCACCAGCAGACAACAGGGTTTTTATAGCAATCAGCCCCAGCATTTT.

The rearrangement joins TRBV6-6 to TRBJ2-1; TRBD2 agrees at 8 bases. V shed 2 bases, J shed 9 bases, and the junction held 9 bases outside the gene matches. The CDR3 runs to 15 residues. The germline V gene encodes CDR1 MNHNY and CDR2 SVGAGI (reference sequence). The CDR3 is CASSYRGTSLGEQFF. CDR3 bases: TGTGCCAGCAGTTACCGTGGGACTAGTCTCGGTGAGCAGTTCTTC.

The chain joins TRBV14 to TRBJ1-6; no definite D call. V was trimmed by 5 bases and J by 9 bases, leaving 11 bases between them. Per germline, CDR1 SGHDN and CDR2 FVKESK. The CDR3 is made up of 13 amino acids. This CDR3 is CASSSNMVSPLHF. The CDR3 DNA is TGTGCCAGCAGCTCCAACATGGTTTCACCCCTCCACTTT.

The CDR3 here is CASSVATGGAANEKLFF. CDR3 coding DNA: TGTGCCAGCAGCGTAGCTACAGGGGGCGCAGCTAATGAAAAACTGTTTTTT. V gene TRBV9 combines with J gene TRBJ1-4, with 9 positions matching TRBD1. Germline loops: CDR1 SGDLS, CDR2 YYNGEE. This CDR3 is 17 amino acids long. The trim removed 0 bases at V and 3 bases at J, leaving 6 bases unmatched.